This TCR beta chain was identified during a study of control samples from healthy donors and cancer patients. This clone was seen once. Here immunoSEQ multiplex PCR was the method, and the copy in TCRdb shows in-frame clones only, minus some. The sample consists of roughly 84,000 clones, 75% to 95% of them appearing once. Input material: blood. The origin of this receptor is a man in his forties or fifties in good health.

In nucleotides, the CDR3 is TGTGCCAGCAGCACAAATAAGGGACTACCGTACGAGCAGTACTTC. Translation: CASSTNKGLPYEQYF. The genes are TRBV21-1 and TRBJ2-7; the D call in the table, TRBD2, was not verified against the DNA. TRBV21-1 has pseudogene status. The length of the CDR3 is 15 residues.